This TCR beta chain appears in the sequencing data of a study of blood T cell repertoires in COVID-19. Turning to the study itself: The United States, Italy and Spain provided the acute and convalescent COVID-19 samples. From T cells, B-cell-depleted T cells, or PBMCs came the material, which was cDNA or gDNA.

TCRdb's table, derived via immunoSEQ multiplex PCR, lists solely in-frame clones and lacks some. This table holds under 300,000 clones, roughly 83% found once. Trimming shortened V by 2 bases and J by 2 bases, and 9 bases separated the two germline ends. The CDR3 has 14 residues. Germline CDR1 and CDR2: MDHEN and SYDVKM. The sequence derives from a man older than 75 with acute or convalescent COVID-19. Sequenced sample: peripheral blood. This chain joins TRBV28 and TRBJ2-5, with D possibly TRBD2 on 6 matching bases. DNA of the CDR3: TGTGCCAGCAGTTTAGCGGGGAGGCAAGAGACCCAGTACTTC. Translation: CASSLAGRQETQYF.